This T cell receptor beta chain was identified during a study of shared T cell receptors in the human thymus. The germline CDR1 and CDR2 sequences are LGHNA and YNFKEQ. V lost 4 bases to trimming and J lost 0 bases; unmatched junction nucleotides: 14. The CDR3 sequence is 21 residues long. Assay used: immunoSEQ multiplex PCR; TCRdb lists only in-frame clones, some missing. The sample shows roughly 660,000 clones, roughly 90% of them seen only once. This clone came up once. The data also belong to a second study, concerning human thymus T cells. That investigation notes: Corrective surgery for congenital heart defects was being performed on the healthy Finnish infants who were the donors. During corrective heart surgery, resections were taken, and the thymus tissue came from them. Thymic and blood repertoires seemed to show skewed V and J gene use.

The TCR was taken from a boy younger than two with a congenital heart defect. Material: thymocytes. This chain connects TRBV4-2 to TRBJ2-1; 14 bases are shared with TRBD2. CDR3 bases: TGTGCCAGCAGCCCGGACAGGGCGGGACTAGCGGGAGCGAGCTCCTACAATGAGCAGTTCTTC. Translated: CASSPDRAGLAGASSYNEQFF.